The 20 T cell receptor beta chains below were found in one sample sequenced in a study of blood T cell repertoires in COVID-19 (dated by TCRdb to 2019 to 2021). Receptor amplification or capture employed the immunoSEQ multiplex PCR assay. This immuneACCESS table, as held by TCRdb, lists in-frame sequences with V and J called but not all clones. Of the missing ones, under half trace to an unresolved V gene in checked studies; the others have no known cause. The sample includes under 200,000 clones, with 90% observed a single time. The top ten constitute 0.45% to 0.65% of the sample. Sequenced: peripheral blood. The receptors originated from a man aged 45-65 years with acute or convalescent COVID-19.

The V and J genes are TRBV7-9 and TRBJ1-2, with 8 bases matching TRBD1. Germline V gene sequence: CDR1 SEHNR, CDR2 FQNEAQ (reference sequence). The CDR3 length is 14 residues. The ends lost 6 bases at V and 8 bases at J; junction bases unmatched: 11. The chain's CDR3 is CASRPSGTGRGYTF. The CDR3 DNA sequence: TGTGCCAGCAGGCCTAGTGGGACAGGACGCGGCTACACCTTC.

The V gene is TRBV5-4, the J gene TRBJ1-1; possibly TRBD1 for D (6 bases). The CDR3 is made up of 17 amino acids. Trimming cost V 3 bases and J 1 base, with 19 bases left between them. Germline values: CDR1 SGHNT, CDR2 YYREEE (reference sequence). CDR3 DNA: TGTGCCAGCAGCTCTCCTGGGACATTTTTTGGGAACACTGAAGCTTTCTTT. Translated, it gives CASSSPGTFFGNTEAFF.

This clone was recorded only once. A junction end diverges from the germline sequence, so it may reflect a read error. This chain links TRBV3-1 (or the pseudogene TRBV3-2) with TRBJ1-1, with no clear D. The CDR3 totals 14 residues. Per germline, CDR1 LGHDT and CDR2 YNNKEL (reference sequence). The CDR3 loop is CASNQHGGDTEAFF. Here the CDR3 DNA reads TGTGCCAGCAACCAACACGGAGGAGACACTGAAGCTTTCTTT.

The V and J genes are TRBV5-8 and TRBJ2-2; 10 positions match TRBD2. After removal of 0 bases from V and 7 bases from J, the junction contained 12 bases not matched to a gene. In germline, CDR1 is SGHTS, CDR2 YDEGEE. This CDR3 has 18 residues. As DNA, the CDR3 is TGTGCCAGCAGCTTGGAGGCGCTAGCGGGGGCCCAAATCGGGGAGCTGTTTTTT. Translation gives CASSLEALAGAQIGELFF.

This clone occurred a few times. The chain combines TRBV27 with TRBJ2-2, with D tentatively TRBD2 (5 bases). In germline, CDR1 is MNHEY, CDR2 SMNVEV (reference sequence). The CDR3 runs to 14 residues. Trimming left V 6 bases short and J 1 base short, with 9 bases between. The CDR3 here is CASRYRGNTGELFF. The CDR3 DNA sequence: TGTGCCAGCAGGTATCGGGGGAACACCGGGGAGCTGTTTTTT.

V usage is TRBV2 and J usage is TRBJ1-1, with 8 bases matching TRBD1. Germline V CDR1 and CDR2: SNHLY, FYNNEI. The V gene end was trimmed by 3 bases and the J gene end by 4 bases; junction bases not matched to a gene: 4. This CDR3 has 14 residues. The CDR3, as DNA: TGTGCCAGCAGTGACAGGGGGCAGGGCACTGAAGCTTTCTTT. The encoded protein is CASSDRGQGTEAFF.

This clone was seen just once. J is TRBJ2-4 and V is TRBV4-3, with TRBD2 identical over 8 bases. The germline V gene encodes CDR1 LGHNA and CDR2 YSLEER. V trimming: 1 base; J trimming: 7 bases; junction bases outside the gene matches: 9. CDR3 size: 16 residues. The CDR3 DNA sequence: TGCGCCAGCAGCCAAGGTGCCAGCGGGGGAGGGAACATTCAGTACTTC. It encodes CASSQGASGGGNIQYF.

The V and J genes are TRBV4-3 and TRBJ2-1; D might be TRBD1 (6 bases). The CDR3 has 13 residues. Germline values: CDR1 LGHNA, CDR2 YSLEER. Between the trimmed V and J ends, which lost 4 bases and 7 bases, there was a span of 11 bases. The CDR3 nucleotides read TGCGCCAGCAGCCTAAGGGACACAAATGAGCAGTTCTTC. Translating gives CASSLRDTNEQFF.

This chain links TRBV4-2 with TRBJ2-1; 8 bases are shared with TRBD2. The germline CDR1 and CDR2 sequences are LGHNA and YNFKEQ. Germline trimming cut 0 bases from V and 2 bases from J; bases unmatched to any gene: 6. CDR3 length: 17 amino acids. The CDR3 region has the DNA TGTGCCAGCAGCCAAGATTGGAGCGGGGGCCCCTACAATGAGCAGTTCTTC. This gives the protein CASSQDWSGGPYNEQFF.

V usage is TRBV7-9 and J usage is TRBJ2-1; D perhaps matches TRBD1 (5 bases). Deletions cut 2 bases from V and 0 bases from J, with 17 bases between. The CDR3 has 18 amino acids. Germline V gene sequence: CDR1 SEHNR, CDR2 FQNEAQ (reference sequence). The CDR3 reads CASSLWRQSDSSYNEQFF. CDR3 nucleotides: TGTGCCAGCAGCTTATGGCGACAGTCCGATAGCTCCTACAATGAGCAGTTCTTC.

Regarding this clone: The same CDR3 can be traced to other DNA sequences in this sample. The chain employs TRBV9 and TRBJ2-5; 9 bases map to TRBD2. The CDR3 extends over 14 amino acids. The germline V gene encodes CDR1 SGDLS and CDR2 YYNGEE. After removal of 3 bases from V and 4 bases from J, the junction contained 4 bases not matched to a gene. CDR3 DNA sequence: TGTGCCAGCAGCGCCGGACTAGCGAGAGAGACCCAGTACTTC. This encodes CASSAGLARETQYF.

J is TRBJ2-5 and V is TRBV2, with 7 bases aligning to TRBD1. The junction had 4 bases not matched to a gene; V was cut back by 2 bases and J by 4 bases. The CDR3 contains 14 residues. Germline V gene data show CDR1 as SNHLY and CDR2 as FYNNEI. The CDR3 nucleotides read TGTGCCAGCAGTGAATCTACAGGGGTAGAGACCCAGTACTTC. It codes for CASSESTGVETQYF.

The genes are TRBV5-1 and TRBJ2-7, with 10 bases fitting TRBD2. V shed 1 base and J 5 bases; nucleotides not matched to a gene: 6. The CDR3 totals 15 residues. CDR1 SGHRS and CDR2 YFSETQ come from the germline V gene. The CDR3 spells CASSLTSGTGNEQYF. Here the CDR3 DNA reads TGCGCCAGCAGCTTGACTAGCGGGACGGGTAACGAGCAGTACTTC.

This rearrangement joins TRBV6-5 to TRBJ1-1; D remains ambiguous. Germline V gene data show CDR1 as MNHEY and CDR2 as SVGAGI. Trimming shortened V by 10 bases and J by 6 bases, and 12 bases separated the two germline ends. CDR3 size: 11 residues. The CDR3 sequence: CATLTFPEAFF. The CDR3 DNA follows: TGTGCCACTTTGACTTTTCCTGAAGCTTTCTTT.

The chain carries TRBV19 and TRBJ1-2, with TRBD1 as a possible D gene (5 bases). Between the trimmed V and J ends, which lost 5 bases and 4 bases, there was a span of 11 bases. The germline V gene encodes CDR1 LNHDA and CDR2 SQIVND (reference sequence). This CDR3 has 13 residues. CDR3 DNA: TGTGCCAGTAGTCCGCAGGACACCTATGGCTACACCTTC. It specifies CASSPQDTYGYTF.

The CDR3 nucleotides read TGTGCCAGCAGTCCTCTTCCGGCGGGAAGCACAGATACGCAGTATTTT. It codes for CASSPLPAGSTDTQYF. The chain combines TRBV27 with TRBJ2-3, with D maybe TRBD2 (6 bases). Trimming took off 5 bases at V and 0 bases at J, with 15 bases between the two ends. The CDR3 extends over 16 amino acids. Germline CDR1 reads MNHEY; CDR2 reads SMNVEV (reference sequence).

The chain links TRBV5-6 to TRBJ1-1; D uncertain. V was shortened by 2 bases and J by 3 bases, with 5 bases between the two germline ends. The CDR3 loop spans 12 amino acids. CDR1 and CDR2 (germline): SGHDT, YYEEEE. The CDR3 sequence is CASSFQDTEAFF. DNA of the CDR3: TGTGCCAGCAGCTTCCAGGACACTGAAGCTTTCTTT. Using reference TRBV5-6 and TRBJ1-1 for the parts outside the CDR3, the full variable domain is DAGVTQSPTHLIKTRGQQVTLRCSPKSGHDTVSWYQQALGQGPQFIFQYYEEEERQRGNFPDRFSGHQFPNYSSELNVNALLLGDSALYLCASSFQDTEAFFGQGTRLTVV.

The V gene is TRBV28, the J gene TRBJ1-4, with unresolved D. The V gene's germline CDR1 is MDHEN and CDR2 SYDVKM. CDR3 length: 15 residues. Trimming removed 3 bases from V and 8 bases from J, with 16 bases in between. CDR3: CASSLYVVEEEKLFF. The CDR3 coding sequence is TGTGCCAGCAGTTTGTACGTGGTTGAGGAAGAAAAACTGTTTTTT.

This chain links TRBV27 with TRBJ1-2, with 8 bases identical to TRBD1. V shed 1 base and J 2 bases; nucleotides not matched to a gene: 12. The CDR3 length is 18 residues. Germline lookup yields CDR1 MNHEY and CDR2 SMNVEV (reference sequence). In nucleotides, the CDR3 is TGTGCCAGCAGTTTATGGCCGCCAAGGACAGGGATCAACTATGGCTACACCTTC. It specifies CASSLWPPRTGINYGYTF.

This clone has just one count. CDR3 loop: CASYGTGTNYGYTF. The DNA of the CDR3 is TGTGCCAGCTACGGGACAGGGACAAACTATGGCTACACCTTC. The chain is built from TRBV28 and TRBJ1-2; 9 nucleotides line up with TRBD1. J gave up 2 bases and V 8 bases, and 6 bases lay outside the gene matches. Germline V lookup: CDR1 MDHEN, CDR2 SYDVKM. CDR3 length: 14 amino acids.